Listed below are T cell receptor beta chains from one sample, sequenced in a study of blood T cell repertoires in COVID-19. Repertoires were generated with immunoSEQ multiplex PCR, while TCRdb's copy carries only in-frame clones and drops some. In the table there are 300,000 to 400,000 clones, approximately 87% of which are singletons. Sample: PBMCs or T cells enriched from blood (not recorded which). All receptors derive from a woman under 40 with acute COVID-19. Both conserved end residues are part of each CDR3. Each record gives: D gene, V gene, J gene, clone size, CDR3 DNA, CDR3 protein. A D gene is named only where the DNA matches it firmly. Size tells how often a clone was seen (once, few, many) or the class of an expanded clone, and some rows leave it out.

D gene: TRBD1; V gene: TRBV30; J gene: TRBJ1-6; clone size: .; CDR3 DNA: TGTGCCTGGAGCTTCCGGGACAGGGGAATCTATAATTCACCCCTCCACTTT; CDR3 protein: CAWSFRDRGIYNSPLHF
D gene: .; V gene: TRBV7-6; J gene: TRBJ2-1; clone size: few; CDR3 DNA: TGTGCCAGCAGCTCCCGGGATCCCAGCTTCTACAATGAGCAGTTCTTC; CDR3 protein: CASSSRDPSFYNEQFF
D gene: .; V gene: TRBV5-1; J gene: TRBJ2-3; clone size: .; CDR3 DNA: TGCGCCAGCAGCTTGGCCCTTCCGGGACACAACACAGATACGCAGTATTTT; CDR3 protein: CASSLALPGHNTDTQYF
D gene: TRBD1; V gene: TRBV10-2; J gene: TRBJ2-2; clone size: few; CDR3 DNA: TGCGCCAGCAGGGGGGACAGGGAACTTGTTTTGAACGGGGAGCTGTTTTTT; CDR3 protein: CASRGDRELVLNGELFF
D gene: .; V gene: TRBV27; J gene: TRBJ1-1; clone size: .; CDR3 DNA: TGTGCCAGCAGTTCAAGACCGGGGGGTGAAGCTTTCTTT; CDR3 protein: CASSSRPGGEAFF
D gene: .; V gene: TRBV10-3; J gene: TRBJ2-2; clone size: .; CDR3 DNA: TGTGCCATCTCCGGACGGGAAGGTACTCCGAACACCGGGGAGCTGTTTTTT; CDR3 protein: CAISGREGTPNTGELFF
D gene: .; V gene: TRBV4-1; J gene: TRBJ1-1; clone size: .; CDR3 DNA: TGCGCCAGCAGCCAAGTCAGGGTCACTGAAGCTTTCTTT; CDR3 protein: CASSQVRVTEAFF
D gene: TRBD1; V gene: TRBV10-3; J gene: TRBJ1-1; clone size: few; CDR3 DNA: TGTGCCATCAGAAACCCGGGACAGGGGTCCACTGAAGCTTTCTTT; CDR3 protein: CAIRNPGQGSTEAFF
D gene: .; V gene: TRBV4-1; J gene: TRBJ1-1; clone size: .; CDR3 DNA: TGCGCCAGCAGCCAAGACCCGTACCAGGACACTGAAGCTTTCTTT; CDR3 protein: CASSQDPYQDTEAFF
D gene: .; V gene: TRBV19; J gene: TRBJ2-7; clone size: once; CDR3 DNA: TGTGCCAGTAGTACCTTGGCGGGGAGAGACGAGCAGTACTTC; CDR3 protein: CASSTLAGRDEQYF
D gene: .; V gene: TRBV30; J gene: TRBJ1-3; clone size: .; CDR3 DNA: TGTGCCTGGAGTGTAGGGGCACAGCCGACTGGAAACACCATATATTTT; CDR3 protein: CAWSVGAQPTGNTIYF
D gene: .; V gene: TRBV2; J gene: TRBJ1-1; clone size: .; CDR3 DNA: TGTGCCAGCAGTGGCAGGGAAGACACTGAAGCTTTCTTT; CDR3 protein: CASSGREDTEAFF
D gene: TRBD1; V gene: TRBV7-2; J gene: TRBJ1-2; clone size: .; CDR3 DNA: TGTGCCAGCAGCTTAGTATTTGGACAGGGGGGATTTGGCTACACCTTC; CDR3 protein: CASSLVFGQGGFGYTF
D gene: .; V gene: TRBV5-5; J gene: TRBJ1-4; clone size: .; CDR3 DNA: TGTGCCAGCAGCTTGGTGTCGGGTGATGAAAAACTGTTTTTT; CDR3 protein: CASSLVSGDEKLFF
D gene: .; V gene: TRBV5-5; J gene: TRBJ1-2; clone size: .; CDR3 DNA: TGTGCCAGCAGCTTGGCAGCGTCTGCCAGGGTTGGTGGCTACACCTTC; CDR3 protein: CASSLAASARVGGYTF
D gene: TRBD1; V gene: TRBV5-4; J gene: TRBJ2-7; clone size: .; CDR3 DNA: TGTGCCAGCAGCTTCTTCGGGACAGGCCACGAGCAGTACTTC; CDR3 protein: CASSFFGTGHEQYF
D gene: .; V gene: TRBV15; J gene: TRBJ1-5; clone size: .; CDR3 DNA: TGTGCCACCAGCGAACAGGGCCGACAGCCCCAGCATTTT; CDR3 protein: CATSEQGRQPQHF
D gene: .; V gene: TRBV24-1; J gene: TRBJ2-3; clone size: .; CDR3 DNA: TGTGCCACCAGAGCCCCGGGCGGGACAGGCACAGATACGCAGTATTTT; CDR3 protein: CATRAPGGTGTDTQYF
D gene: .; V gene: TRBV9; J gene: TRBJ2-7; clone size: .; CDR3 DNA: TGTGCCAGCAGCGTAGAGGGGAATTGGGCCCACGAGCAGTACTTC; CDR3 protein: CASSVEGNWAHEQYF
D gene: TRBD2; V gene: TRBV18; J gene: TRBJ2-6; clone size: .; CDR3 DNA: TGTGCCAGCTCACCCTTAGCGGGGGTAGACTCTGGGGCCAACGTCCTGACTTTC; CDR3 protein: CASSPLAGVDSGANVLTF
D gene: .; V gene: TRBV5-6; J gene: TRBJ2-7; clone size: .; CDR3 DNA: TGTGCCAGCAGCCCCAGACACCTCCCCCCCTACGAGCAGTACTTC; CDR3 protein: CASSPRHLPPYEQYF
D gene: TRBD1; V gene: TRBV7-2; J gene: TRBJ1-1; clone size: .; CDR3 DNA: TGTGCCAGCAGCGCAACAGGGGTTACTGAAGCTTTCTTT; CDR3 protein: CASSATGVTEAFF
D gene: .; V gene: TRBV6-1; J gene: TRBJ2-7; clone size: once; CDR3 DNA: TGTGCCAGCAGTGAATGGGGCAGGGCGTACGAGCAGTACTTC; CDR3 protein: CASSEWGRAYEQYF
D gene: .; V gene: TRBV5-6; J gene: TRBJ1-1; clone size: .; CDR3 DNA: TGTGCCAGCAGCCATGGGGGGACTGAAGCTTTCTTT; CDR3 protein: CASSHGGTEAFF
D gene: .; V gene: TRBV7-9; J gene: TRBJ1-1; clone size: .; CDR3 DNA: TGTGCCGGCGGGGTGAACACTGAAGCTTTCTTT; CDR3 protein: CAGGVNTEAFF
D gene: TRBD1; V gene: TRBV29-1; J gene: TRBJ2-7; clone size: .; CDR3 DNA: TGCAGCGGGTTGACAGGGGCCTACGAGCAGTACTTC; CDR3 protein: CSGLTGAYEQYF
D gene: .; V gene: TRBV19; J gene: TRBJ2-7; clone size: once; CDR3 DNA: TGTGCCAGTAGACTCAGTCCGTCAGGGTCCTACGAGCAGTACTTC; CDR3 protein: CASRLSPSGSYEQYF
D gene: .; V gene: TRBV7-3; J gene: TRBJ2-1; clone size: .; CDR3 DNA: TGTGCCAGCAGCTTACCGGGGGGCCGTGGTGAGCAGTTCTTC; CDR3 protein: CASSLPGGRGEQFF
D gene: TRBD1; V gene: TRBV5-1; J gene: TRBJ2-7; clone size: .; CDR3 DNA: TGCGCCAGCAGCACGGGACAGCTAACCTACGAGCAGTACTTC; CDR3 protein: CASSTGQLTYEQYF
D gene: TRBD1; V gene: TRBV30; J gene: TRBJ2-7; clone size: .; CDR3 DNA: TGTGCCTGGCGTATATCCCCCGGGACAGGGGTGGGTTCCTACGAGCAGTACTTC; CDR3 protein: CAWRISPGTGVGSYEQYF
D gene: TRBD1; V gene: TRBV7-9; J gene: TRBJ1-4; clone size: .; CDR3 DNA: TGTGCCAGCAGCTTAGGTGACAGGGGTGGTGAAAAACTGTTTTTT; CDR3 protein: CASSLGDRGGEKLFF
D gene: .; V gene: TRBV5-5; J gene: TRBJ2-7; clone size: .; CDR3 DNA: TGTGCCAGCAGCTTGGCCGGAGGCGGAGGAAAATCCTACGAGCAGTACTTC; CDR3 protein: CASSLAGGGGKSYEQYF
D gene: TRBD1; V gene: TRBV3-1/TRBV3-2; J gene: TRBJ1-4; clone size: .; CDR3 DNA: TGTGCCAGCGGAAGACAGGGGCTGGAAAAACTGTTTTTT; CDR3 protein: CASGRQGLEKLFF
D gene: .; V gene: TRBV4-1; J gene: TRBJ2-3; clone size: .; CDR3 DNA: TGCGCCAGCAGCCAATCCCAGGGTAGTGCAGATACGCAGTATTTT; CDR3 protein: CASSQSQGSADTQYF
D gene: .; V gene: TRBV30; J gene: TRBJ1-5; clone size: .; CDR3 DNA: TGTGCCTGGAGTGAAGGGGGGGCCTATCAGCCCCAGCATTTT; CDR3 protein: CAWSEGGAYQPQHF
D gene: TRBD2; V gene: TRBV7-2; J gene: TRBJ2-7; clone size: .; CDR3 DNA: TGTGCCAGCAGCTTAATACGGGGGGACCCCTACGAGCAGTACTTC; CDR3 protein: CASSLIRGDPYEQYF
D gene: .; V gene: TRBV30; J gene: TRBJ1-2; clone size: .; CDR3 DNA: TGTGCCTGGAGTGTACAACACTATGGCTACACCTTC; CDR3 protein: CAWSVQHYGYTF
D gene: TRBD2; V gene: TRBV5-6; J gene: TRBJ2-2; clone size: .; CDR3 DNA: TGTGCCAGCAGCTTGCACCTAGCGGGGGGCCTAGGGGAGCTGTTTTTT; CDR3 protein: CASSLHLAGGLGELFF
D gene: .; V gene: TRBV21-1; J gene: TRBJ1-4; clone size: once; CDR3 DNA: TGTGCCAGCAGCAAAGGTCCTCCTACCCCTGAAAAACTGTTTTTT; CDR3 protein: CASSKGPPTPEKLFF
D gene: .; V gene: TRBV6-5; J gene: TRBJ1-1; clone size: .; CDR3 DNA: TGTGCCAGCATTAGAACCAGACAGACCAACACTGAAGCTTTCTTT; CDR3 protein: CASIRTRQTNTEAFF
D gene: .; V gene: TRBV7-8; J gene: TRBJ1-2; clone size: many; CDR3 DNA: TGTGCCAGCAGCTTGGGGCAGGGTGGGGTATATGGCTACACCTTC; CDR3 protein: CASSLGQGGVYGYTF